Listed below are T cell receptor beta chains from one sample, sequenced in a study of somatic mutations in cytotoxic T cells in rheumatoid arthritis. Method: immunoSEQ multiplex PCR; TCRdb's copy keeps in-frame clones and lacks some. Among approximately 12,000 clones, more than 75% were seen once, and the ten largest hold roughly 13%. Source material: CD8+ T cells sorted from blood. The source of these receptors is a middle-aged man in good health. The conserved cysteine and the conserved F or W are not part of the CDR3 here. Each record gives: V gene, clone size, J gene, CDR3 protein. Size tells how often a clone was seen (once, few, many) or the class of an expanded clone, and some rows leave it out.

V: TRBV19; size: once; J: TRBJ1-1; CDR3: ASVEGWGTEAF
V: TRBV18; size: once; J: TRBJ2-2; CDR3: ASSPPLINMAGELF
V: TRBV6-1; size: NA; J: TRBJ1-6; CDR3: ASSRGLYNSPLH
V: TRBV6-4; size: NA; J: TRBJ2-4; CDR3: ASKSWDRGLLAKNIQY
V: TRBV29-1; size: NA; J: TRBJ2-1; CDR3: SVDRGGQEQF
V: TRBV7-7; size: NA; J: TRBJ2-1; CDR3: ASSLASSGGGDEQF
V: TRBV13; size: NA; J: TRBJ2-3; CDR3: ASSPWSGASTDTQY
V: TRBV6-4; size: NA; J: TRBJ1-2; CDR3: ASSGWTGQGYGYT
V: TRBV4-2; size: NA; J: TRBJ1-2; CDR3: ASSQDGQGA
V: TRBV2; size: once; J: TRBJ2-3; CDR3: ASSVYRGSTDTQY
V: TRBV11-3; size: NA; J: TRBJ2-7; CDR3: ASSLTDRGIYEQY
V: TRBV28; size: NA; J: TRBJ2-3; CDR3: ASSPPSSSGATDTQY
V: TRBV7-9; size: NA; J: TRBJ2-1; CDR3: ASSPSPGTSSDNEQF
V: TRBV9; size: NA; J: TRBJ2-7; CDR3: ASSLGTGGGEQY
V: TRBV5-5; size: NA; J: TRBJ2-6; CDR3: ASRSEVFGANVLT
V: TRBV6-6; size: few; J: TRBJ2-3; CDR3: AIDAGGTDTQY
V: TRBV5-8; size: NA; J: TRBJ2-5; CDR3: ASSLLPRRHETQY
V: TRBV4-2; size: NA; J: TRBJ2-1; CDR3: ASSEPSSNEQF
V: TRBV9; size: NA; J: TRBJ2-5; CDR3: ASSDGAKGTQY
V: TRBV12-5; size: NA; J: TRBJ1-1; CDR3: ASGFNTEAF
V: TRBV7-9; size: NA; J: TRBJ1-1; CDR3: ASSHRDRDTEAF
V: TRBV15; size: NA; J: TRBJ2-2; CDR3: ATSRDRAGVPNTGELF
V: TRBV5-4; size: NA; J: TRBJ1-2; CDR3: ASSLGLINYGYT
V: TRBV6-5; size: NA; J: TRBJ2-4; CDR3: ASSYSGQSKNIQY
V: TRBV4-1; size: NA; J: TRBJ2-1; CDR3: ASSQMDGYNEQF